These 31 T cell receptor beta chains share one sample of origin, sequenced in a study of monozygotic twins with cystic fibrosis. TCRdb's table, derived via immunoSEQ multiplex PCR, lists solely in-frame clones and lacks some. The sample lists about 32,000 clones, about 96% occurring once. Sequencing was performed on blood. The receptor source for this set is a girl aged 2-10 years with cystic fibrosis.

Only one count was recorded for this clone. The chain recombines TRBV5-1 with TRBJ1-4; 9 bases map to TRBD1. J was trimmed by 8 bases and V by 5 bases; bases with no gene match: 7. The germline CDR1 and CDR2 sequences are SGHRS and YFSETQ. This CDR3 spans 14 amino acids. CDR3 nucleotide sequence: TGCGCCAGCAGGTGGACAGGGGAAGAAGAAAAACTGTTTTTT. This codes for CASRWTGEEEKLFF.

The chain uses TRBV6-1 and TRBJ1-3; TRBD1 is a possible D gene (6 bases). CDR3 length: 15 residues. CDR1 and CDR2 from the germline V gene are MNHNS and SASEGT. The V end was cut by 2 bases, the J end by 0 bases, with 8 bases between. Written as DNA, the CDR3 is TGTGCCAGCAGTGAACAGGGGTTCTCTGGAAACACCATATATTTT. Translated, it gives CASSEQGFSGNTIYF.

The table lists this clone with a count of one. This chain connects TRBV4-1 to TRBJ2-1, with TRBD2 matching 14 bases. This CDR3 region has 16 residues. The germline V gene encodes CDR1 MGHRA and CDR2 YSYEKL. Losses at the gene ends were 3 bases for V and 9 bases for J; bases not matched to a gene: 7. CDR3 DNA: TGCGCCAGCAGCCACCCCGGGACTAGCGGGAGTACTGAGCAGTTCTTC. It is translated as CASSHPGTSGSTEQFF.

DNA for the CDR3: TGCAGCTATACAGGGGTTCGGGGTGAAGCTTTCTTT. It is translated as CSYTGVRGEAFF. The rearrangement joins TRBV29-1 to TRBJ1-1, with TRBD1 matching 7 bases. CDR3 size: 12 residues. V was clipped by 8 bases and J by 7 bases; unmatched bases: 10. CDR1 and CDR2 (germline): SQVTM, ANQGSEA.

The chain couples TRBV6-6 to TRBJ2-1; tentatively, D is TRBD1 or TRBD2 (6 bases each). In germline, CDR1 is MNHNY, CDR2 SVGAGI (reference sequence). The V and J ends lost 11 bases and 2 bases respectively, with 10 bases between them. The CDR3 runs 12 residues. CDR3 bases: TGTGCCGGGGGGCGGCCCTACAATGAGCAGTTCTTC. It specifies CAGGRPYNEQFF.

J is TRBJ1-5 and V is TRBV6-1; D is possibly TRBD1 (6 bases). Germline loops: CDR1 MNHNS, CDR2 SASEGT. CDR3 length: 14 residues. Trimming removed 6 bases at V and 3 bases at J, with 12 bases between. CDR3 sequence: CASRGRDNNQPQHF. The CDR3 DNA is TGTGCCAGCAGGGGTAGGGACAACAATCAGCCCCAGCATTTT.

The chain is built from TRBV30 and TRBJ2-3, with D perhaps TRBD2 (5 bases). The germline gives CDR1 GTSNPN, CDR2 SVGIG (reference sequence). Trimming removed 8 bases from V and 6 bases from J, with 21 bases in between. The CDR3 is 14 residues long. CDR3 sequence: CARGNRLSPDTQYF. The DNA for the CDR3 is TGTGCCCGGGGTAACCGACTAAGTCCGGATACGCAGTATTTT.

This chain connects TRBV6-5 to TRBJ2-3, with TRBD1 matching 7 bases. V gave up 6 bases and J gave up 4 bases; unmatched junction bases: 10. In germline, CDR1 is MNHEY, CDR2 SVGAGI. This CDR3 is 15 amino acids long. The CDR3 nucleotides are TGTGCCAGCAGCTCCACAGGGGCAAGGGCAGATACGCAGTATTTT. The encoded protein is CASSSTGARADTQYF.

The CDR3 sequence is CASSPEGRGGYEQYF. As DNA, the CDR3 is TGTGCCAGCAGTCCAGAGGGCAGGGGAGGCTACGAGCAGTACTTC. The chain links TRBV6-1 to TRBJ2-7; D assignment may be TRBD1 or TRBD2 (6 bases each). The germline V and J ends were trimmed by 5 bases and 3 bases, with 17 bases remaining between them. The CDR3 covers 15 residues. Germline lookup yields CDR1 MNHNS and CDR2 SASEGT.

The chain carries TRBV7-9 and TRBJ1-2, with D uncertain. Trimming removed 5 bases at V and 9 bases at J, with 13 bases between. This CDR3 is 12 amino acids long. The germline V gene encodes CDR1 SEHNR and CDR2 FQNEAQ (reference sequence). Written as DNA, the CDR3 is TGTGCCAGCAGCCCGGAGGGTAGTAGCTACACCTTC. This encodes CASSPEGSSYTF.

The chain uses TRBV6-5 and TRBJ1-1; TRBD1 is a possible D gene (5 bases). Trimming cost V 8 bases and J 4 bases, with 17 bases left between them. Germline V lookup: CDR1 MNHEY, CDR2 SVGAGI. This CDR3 comprises 14 residues. The CDR3 loop is CASGTGGVLTEAFF. In DNA, the CDR3 is TGTGCCAGCGGTACTGGGGGAGTGCTCACTGAAGCTTTCTTT.

The rearrangement links TRBV14 to TRBJ2-5, with TRBD2 identical over 7 bases. The CDR3 totals 17 residues. Per the germline V gene, CDR1 is SGHDN and CDR2 is FVKESK. V lost 3 bases, J lost 3 bases, and 13 bases stayed unmatched. CDR3: CASSQPWEGSLEETQYF. The CDR3 DNA reads TGTGCCAGCAGCCAGCCGTGGGAGGGGTCGCTTGAAGAGACCCAGTACTTC.

The V and J genes are TRBV7-2 and TRBJ2-2; 7 bases map to TRBD1. CDR1 and CDR2 from the germline V gene are SGHTA and FQGNSA. V shed 2 bases, J shed 6 bases, and the junction held 0 bases outside the gene matches. The CDR3 runs to 13 residues. CDR3 sequence reads: CASSLQGAGELFF. CDR3 in DNA: TGTGCCAGCAGCTTACAGGGGGCCGGGGAGCTGTTTTTT.

The gene calls are TRBV7-2 and TRBJ2-7, with D maybe TRBD1 (5 bases). V gave up 4 bases and J gave up 1 base, with 14 bases separating them. Germline assignment: CDR1 SGHTA and CDR2 FQGNSA. The CDR3 extends over 15 amino acids. Here the CDR3 DNA reads TGTGCCAGCAGCTCCTATCCAGGGAAGTCCTACGAGCAGTACTTC. Amino acids: CASSSYPGKSYEQYF.

The chain uses TRBV29-1 and TRBJ1-3; no clear D. The V and J ends lost 5 bases and 4 bases respectively, with 18 bases between them. From germline, CDR1 is SQVTM and CDR2 ANQGSEA. The CDR3 has 15 amino acids. The CDR3 DNA sequence: TGCAGCGTTAGTTTGCGATTTGGTGAAGGAAACACCATATATTTT. Amino acids: CSVSLRFGEGNTIYF.

The rearrangement uses TRBV4-2 and TRBJ2-7; 8 nucleotides line up with TRBD2. CDR1 and CDR2 (germline): LGHNA, YNFKEQ. The CDR3 spans 18 residues. Losses at the gene ends were 0 bases for V and 6 bases for J; bases not matched to a gene: 16. The CDR3 protein is CASSQDKFGVAGPGEQYF. The CDR3 DNA reads TGTGCCAGCAGCCAAGACAAATTTGGGGTAGCGGGACCCGGCGAGCAGTACTTC.

The rearrangement links TRBV9 to TRBJ2-3; 7 positions match TRBD1. Germline V lookup: CDR1 SGDLS, CDR2 YYNGEE. This CDR3 spans 17 amino acids. J gave up 3 bases and V 0 bases, and 10 bases lay outside the gene matches. CDR3 region: CASSVVGGVSGTDTQYF. DNA of the CDR3: TGTGCCAGCAGCGTAGTAGGGGGCGTGAGTGGGACAGATACGCAGTATTTT. Full variable domain (remainder filled in from reference TRBV9 and TRBJ2-3): DSGVTQTPKHLITATGQRVTLRCSPRSGDLSVYWYQQSLDQGLQFLIQYYNGEERAKGNILERFSAQQFPDLHSELNLSSLELGDSALYFCASSVVGGVSGTDTQYFGPGTRLTVL.

This clone was seen a single time. The chain employs TRBV28 and TRBJ2-7, with a tentative D call TRBD2 (5 bases). The CDR3 has 11 amino acids. Germline CDR1 MDHEN, CDR2 SYDVKM. Trimming took 8 bases from V and 3 from J, leaving 8 bases between them. CDR3 DNA sequence: TGTGCCAGCTACCGGGGCTACGAGCAGTACTTC. It yields the protein CASYRGYEQYF.

The chain links TRBV27 to TRBJ1-1; 7 nucleotides align to TRBD1. The junction had 11 bases not matched to a gene; V was cut back by 0 bases and J by 4 bases. The CDR3 spans 17 residues. From germline, CDR1 is MNHEY and CDR2 SMNVEV (reference sequence). CDR3 DNA: TGTGCCAGCAGTTTATCGGGGGGACAGCTTTTCGGCACTGAAGCTTTCTTT. It codes for CASSLSGGQLFGTEAFF.

This chain joins TRBV11-2 and TRBJ1-4, with TRBD1 identical over 7 bases. Germline lookup yields CDR1 SGHAT and CDR2 FQNNGV. J lost 3 bases, V lost 3 bases, and 4 bases had no gene match. This CDR3 is 15 amino acids long. The CDR3 protein is CASSFSGTANEKLFF. DNA for the CDR3: TGTGCCAGCAGCTTTTCTGGGACAGCTAATGAAAAACTGTTTTTT. The variable domain in full, with the rest retrieved from reference TRBV11-2 and TRBJ1-4, is EAGVAQSPRYKIIEKRQSVAFWCNPISGHATLYWYQQILGQGPKLLIQFQNNGVVDDSQLPKDRFSAERLKGVDSTLKIQPAKLEDSAVYLCASSFSGTANEKLFFGSGTQLSVL.

The chain has TRBV27 and TRBJ1-4; D is undetermined. The CDR3 consists of 18 residues. Between the trimmed V and J ends, which lost 2 bases and 5 bases, there was a span of 21 bases. The germline V gene encodes CDR1 MNHEY and CDR2 SMNVEV (reference sequence). CDR3 nucleotide sequence: TGTGCCAGCAGTTTACGGTCTATTTTCGGACGGATGAATGAAAAACTGTTTTTT. Translation gives CASSLRSIFGRMNEKLFF.

V gene TRBV6-6 combines with J gene TRBJ2-3; 7 bases fit TRBD1. There are 16 residues in the CDR3. J was trimmed by 3 bases and V by 3 bases; bases with no gene match: 9. Germline CDR1 is MNHNY and CDR2 is SVGAGI (reference sequence). CDR3 amino acids: CASSYPRGPQTDTQYF. The CDR3 DNA sequence: TGTGCCAGCAGTTATCCTAGGGGGCCTCAGACAGATACGCAGTATTTT.

There are a few counts of this clone. The chain carries TRBV20-1 and TRBJ2-5; no clear D gene. The V gene's germline CDR1 is DFQATT and CDR2 SNEGSKA (reference sequence). CDR3 size: 9 residues. V was clipped by 6 bases and J by 5 bases, with 4 bases between them. The CDR3 is CSAVETQYF. The CDR3 DNA sequence: TGCAGTGCCGTCGAGACCCAGTACTTC.

This chain's CDR3 is CSVEESPAEAFF. The CDR3 coding sequence is TGCAGCGTTGAAGAATCCCCGGCTGAAGCTTTCTTT. V is TRBV29-1 and J is TRBJ1-1, with D hard to call. This CDR3 comprises 12 residues. Per germline, CDR1 SQVTM and CDR2 ANQGSEA. The ends were cut back, 0 bases at V and 6 bases at J, with 8 bases in the middle.

The rearrangement links TRBV12-5 to TRBJ2-2; unclear D gene. The V gene lost 2 bases and the J gene lost 8 bases, with 15 bases spanning the gap. CDR3 length: 15 amino acids. In germline, CDR1 is LGHNT, CDR2 FRNRAP. Written as DNA, the CDR3 is TGTGCTAGTGGTTTGTTCGAGACCCCCGGAGGGGAGCTGTTTTTT. Its protein product is CASGLFETPGGELFF.

This clone was recorded a few times. The chain couples TRBV7-6 to TRBJ1-3; no reliable D call. V shed 1 base and J shed 0 bases, with 4 bases lying between them. CDR3 length equals 14 residues. From germline, CDR1 is SGHVS and CDR2 FNYEAQ. CDR3 DNA sequence: TGTGCCAGCAGCTTAGGCGGCTCTGGAAACACCATATATTTT. It specifies CASSLGGSGNTIYF.

The chain is built from TRBV4-1 and TRBJ1-6; no firm D call. V lost 3 bases and J 7 bases, leaving 4 bases between the germline ends. The CDR3 has 12 residues. The germline V gene encodes CDR1 MGHRA and CDR2 YSYEKL. The CDR3 protein is CASSHHNSPLHF. CDR3 DNA: TGCGCCAGCAGCCATCACAATTCACCCCTCCACTTT.

This clone appeared a single time. V usage is TRBV4-1 and J usage is TRBJ1-3; D gene uncertain. The CDR3 runs to 15 residues. V was shortened by 4 bases and J by 4 bases, with 14 bases between the two germline ends. The germline gives CDR1 MGHRA, CDR2 YSYEKL. The CDR3, as DNA: TGCGCCAGCAGCCCTGACCGGGGATCCGGAAACACCATATATTTT. Amino acids: CASSPDRGSGNTIYF.

The rearrangement joins TRBV23-1 to TRBJ1-1; TRBD1 matches 9 bases. TRBV23-1 has ORF status, its function being uncertain. The CDR3 consists of 18 residues. Germline trimming cut 2 bases from V and 3 bases from J; bases unmatched to any gene: 13. CDR3 in amino acids: CASSQPNRGRALDTEAFF. The CDR3 DNA reads TGCGCCAGCAGTCAACCCAACAGGGGGCGCGCTTTAGACACTGAAGCTTTCTTT.

The table lists this clone with a count of one. This chain uses TRBV30 with TRBJ2-1; no reliable D call. This CDR3 region has 14 residues. With 5 bases removed from V and 0 bases from J, the gap between germline ends came to 11 bases. Germline lookup yields CDR1 GTSNPN and CDR2 SVGIG (reference sequence). DNA for the CDR3: TGTGCCTGGTCCAGAGTCAGCTCCTACAATGAGCAGTTCTTC. It translates to CAWSRVSSYNEQFF.

This clone was detected only once. V and J are TRBV15 and TRBJ1-5, with a possible D match to TRBD1 (6 bases). Trimming left V 2 bases short and J 6 bases short, with 8 bases between. This CDR3 comprises 13 residues. Germline V gene data show CDR1 as LNHNV and CDR2 as YYDKDF (reference sequence). The CDR3 nucleotides are TGTGCCACCAGCAGACTAGGGGGTCAGCCCCAGCATTTT. Amino acids: CATSRLGGQPQHF.